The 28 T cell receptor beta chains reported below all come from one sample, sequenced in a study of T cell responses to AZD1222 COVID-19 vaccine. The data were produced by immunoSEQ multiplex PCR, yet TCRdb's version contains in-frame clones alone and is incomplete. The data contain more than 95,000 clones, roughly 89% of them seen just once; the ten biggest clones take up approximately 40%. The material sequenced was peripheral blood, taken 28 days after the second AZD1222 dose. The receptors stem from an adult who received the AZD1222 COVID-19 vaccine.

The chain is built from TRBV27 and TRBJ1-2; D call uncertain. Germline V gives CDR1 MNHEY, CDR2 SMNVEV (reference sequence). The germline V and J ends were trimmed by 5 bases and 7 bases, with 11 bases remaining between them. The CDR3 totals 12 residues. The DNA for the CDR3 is TGTGCCAGCAGTCCCGCAGCGGGTGGCTACACCTTC. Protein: CASSPAAGGYTF.

The DNA for the CDR3 is TGCAGCGTTAACGGTGCCGGAGGAGGAGAGACCCAGTACTTC. Translating gives CSVNGAGGGETQYF. The chain employs TRBV29-1 and TRBJ2-5; perhaps TRBD2 as D (5 bases). This CDR3 region has 14 residues. V was clipped by 5 bases and J by 4 bases, with 17 bases between them. Germline CDR1 SQVTM, CDR2 ANQGSEA. Using reference TRBV29-1 and TRBJ2-5 for the parts outside the CDR3, the full variable domain is SAVISQKPSRDICQRGTSLTIQCQVDSQVTMMFWYRQQPGQSLTLIATANQGSEATYESGFVIDKFPISRPNLTFSTLTVSNMSPEDSSIYLCSVNGAGGGETQYFGPGTRLLVL.

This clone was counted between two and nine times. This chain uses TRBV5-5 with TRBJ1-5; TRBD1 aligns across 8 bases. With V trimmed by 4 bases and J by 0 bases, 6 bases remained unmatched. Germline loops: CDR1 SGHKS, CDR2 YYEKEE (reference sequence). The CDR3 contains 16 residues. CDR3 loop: CASSLTGGNSNQPQHF. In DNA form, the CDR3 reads TGTGCCAGCAGCCTAACAGGGGGGAATAGCAATCAGCCCCAGCATTTT. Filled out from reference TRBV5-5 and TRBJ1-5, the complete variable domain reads DAGVTQSPTHLIKTRGQQVTLRCSPISGHKSVSWYQQVLGQGPQFIFQYYEKEERGRGNFPDRFSARQFPNYSSELNVNALLLGDSALYLCASSLTGGNSNQPQHFGDGTRLSIL.

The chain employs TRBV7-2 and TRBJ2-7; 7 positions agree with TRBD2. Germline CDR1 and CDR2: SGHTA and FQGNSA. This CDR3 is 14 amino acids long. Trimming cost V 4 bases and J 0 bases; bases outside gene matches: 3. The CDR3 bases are TGTGCCAGCAGCTCGCTAGCGGCCTCCTACGAGCAGTACTTC. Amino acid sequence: CASSSLAASYEQYF.

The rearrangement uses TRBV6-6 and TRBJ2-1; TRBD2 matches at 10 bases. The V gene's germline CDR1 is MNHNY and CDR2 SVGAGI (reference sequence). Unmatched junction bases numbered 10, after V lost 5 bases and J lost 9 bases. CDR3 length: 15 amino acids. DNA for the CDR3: TGTGCCAGCAGTGCCCTCGGGCTAGCGGGAGTTGAGCAGTTCTTC. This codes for CASSALGLAGVEQFF.

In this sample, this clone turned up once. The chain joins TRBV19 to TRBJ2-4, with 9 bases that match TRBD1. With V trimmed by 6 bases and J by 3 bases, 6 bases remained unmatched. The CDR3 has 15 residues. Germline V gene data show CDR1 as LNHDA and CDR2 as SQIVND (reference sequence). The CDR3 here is CASRTGTGLKNIQYF. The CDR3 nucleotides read TGTGCCAGTAGGACCGGGACAGGGCTCAAAAACATTCAGTACTTC.

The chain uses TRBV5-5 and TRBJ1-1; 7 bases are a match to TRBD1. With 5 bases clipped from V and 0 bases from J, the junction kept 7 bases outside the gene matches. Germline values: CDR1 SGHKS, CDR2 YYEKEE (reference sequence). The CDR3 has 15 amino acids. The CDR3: CASRSDRHMNTEAFF. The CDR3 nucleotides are TGTGCCAGCAGATCGGACAGGCACATGAACACTGAAGCTTTCTTT. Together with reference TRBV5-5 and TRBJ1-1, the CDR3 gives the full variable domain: DAGVTQSPTHLIKTRGQQVTLRCSPISGHKSVSWYQQVLGQGPQFIFQYYEKEERGRGNFPDRFSARQFPNYSSELNVNALLLGDSALYLCASRSDRHMNTEAFFGQGTRLTVV.

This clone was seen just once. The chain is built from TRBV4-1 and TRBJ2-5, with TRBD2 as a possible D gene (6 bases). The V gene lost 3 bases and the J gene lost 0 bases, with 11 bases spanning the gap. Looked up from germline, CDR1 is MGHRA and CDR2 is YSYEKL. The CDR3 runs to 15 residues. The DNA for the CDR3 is TGCGCCAGCAGCCATGGCGGAGGGGACCAAGAGACCCAGTACTTC. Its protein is CASSHGGGDQETQYF.

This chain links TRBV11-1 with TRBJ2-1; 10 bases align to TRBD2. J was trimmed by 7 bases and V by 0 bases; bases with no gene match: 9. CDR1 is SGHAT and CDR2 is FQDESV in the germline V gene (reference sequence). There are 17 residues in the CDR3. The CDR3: CASSLALASGRGNEQFF. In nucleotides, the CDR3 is TGTGCCAGCAGCTTAGCGTTAGCTAGCGGGAGAGGGAATGAGCAGTTCTTC.

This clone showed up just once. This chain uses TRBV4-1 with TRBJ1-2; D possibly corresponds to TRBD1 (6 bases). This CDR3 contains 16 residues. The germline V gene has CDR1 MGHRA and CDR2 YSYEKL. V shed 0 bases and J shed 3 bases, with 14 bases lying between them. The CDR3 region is CASSQDHERGYYGYTF. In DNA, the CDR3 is TGCGCCAGCAGCCAAGACCATGAAAGGGGGTACTATGGCTACACCTTC.

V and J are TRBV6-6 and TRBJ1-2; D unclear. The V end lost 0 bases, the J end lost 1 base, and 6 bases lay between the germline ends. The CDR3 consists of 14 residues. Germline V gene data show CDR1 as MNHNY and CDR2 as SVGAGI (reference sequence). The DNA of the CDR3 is TGTGCCAGCAGTTACTCCCCAGGTAACTATGGCTACACCTTC. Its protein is CASSYSPGNYGYTF.

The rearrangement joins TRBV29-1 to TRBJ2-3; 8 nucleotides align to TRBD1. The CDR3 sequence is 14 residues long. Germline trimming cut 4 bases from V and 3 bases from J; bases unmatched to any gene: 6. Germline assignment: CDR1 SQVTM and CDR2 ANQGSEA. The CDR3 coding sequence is TGCAGCGTTGTGGTCAGGGGGCAGACAGATACGCAGTATTTT. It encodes CSVVVRGQTDTQYF.

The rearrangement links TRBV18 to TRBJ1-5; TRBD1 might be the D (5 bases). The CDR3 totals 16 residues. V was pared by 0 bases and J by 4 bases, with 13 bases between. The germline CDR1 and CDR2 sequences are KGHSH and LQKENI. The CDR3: CASSPPGGTRNQPQHF. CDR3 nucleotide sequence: TGTGCCAGCTCACCACCGGGAGGGACTAGGAATCAGCCCCAGCATTTT.

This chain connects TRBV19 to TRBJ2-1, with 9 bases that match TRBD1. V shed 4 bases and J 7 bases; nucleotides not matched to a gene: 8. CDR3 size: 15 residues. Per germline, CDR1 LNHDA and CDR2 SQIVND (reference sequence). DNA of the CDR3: TGTGCCAGTAGTACGGGACAGGGAGAGAGGAATGAGCAGTTCTTC. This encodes CASSTGQGERNEQFF.

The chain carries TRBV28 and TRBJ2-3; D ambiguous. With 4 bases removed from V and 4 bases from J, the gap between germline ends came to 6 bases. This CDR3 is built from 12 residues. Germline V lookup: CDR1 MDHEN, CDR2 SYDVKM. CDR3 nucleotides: TGTGCCAGCAGTTGGGCCGCAGATACGCAGTATTTT. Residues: CASSWAADTQYF.

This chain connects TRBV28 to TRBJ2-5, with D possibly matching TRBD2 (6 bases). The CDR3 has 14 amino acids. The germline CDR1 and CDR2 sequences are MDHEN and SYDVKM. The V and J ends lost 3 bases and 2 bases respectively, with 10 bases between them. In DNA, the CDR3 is TGTGCCAGCAGTTTCGGGGGAGTTCAAGAGACCCAGTACTTC. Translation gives CASSFGGVQETQYF.

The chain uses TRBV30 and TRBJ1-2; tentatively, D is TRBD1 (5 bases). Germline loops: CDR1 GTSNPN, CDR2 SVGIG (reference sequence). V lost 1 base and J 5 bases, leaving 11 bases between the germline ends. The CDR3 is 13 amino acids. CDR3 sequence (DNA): TGTGCCTGGAGTGGACAGTTCATTTATGGCTACACCTTC. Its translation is CAWSGQFIYGYTF.

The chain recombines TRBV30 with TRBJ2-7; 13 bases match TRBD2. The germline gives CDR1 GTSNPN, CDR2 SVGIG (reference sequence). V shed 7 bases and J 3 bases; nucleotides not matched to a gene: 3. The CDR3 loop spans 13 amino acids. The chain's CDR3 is CALTSGRYYEQYF. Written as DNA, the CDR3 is TGTGCCTTGACTAGCGGGAGGTACTACGAGCAGTACTTC.

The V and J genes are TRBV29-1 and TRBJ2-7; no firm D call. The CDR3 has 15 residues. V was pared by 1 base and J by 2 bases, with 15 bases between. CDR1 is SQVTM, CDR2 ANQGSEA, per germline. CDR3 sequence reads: CSVEGASGVAYEQYF. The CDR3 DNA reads TGCAGCGTTGAAGGGGCTTCGGGCGTAGCCTACGAGCAGTACTTC.

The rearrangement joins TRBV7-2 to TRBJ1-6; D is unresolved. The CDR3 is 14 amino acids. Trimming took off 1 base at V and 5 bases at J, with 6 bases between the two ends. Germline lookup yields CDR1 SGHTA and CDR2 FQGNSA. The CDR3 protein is CASSLGWNNSPLHF. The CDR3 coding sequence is TGTGCCAGCAGCTTAGGTTGGAATAATTCACCCCTCCACTTT. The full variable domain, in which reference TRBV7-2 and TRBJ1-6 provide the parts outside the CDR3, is GAGVSQSPSNKVTEKGKDVELRCDPISGHTALYWYRQSLGQGLEFLIYFQGNSAPDKSGLPSDRFSAERTGGSVSTLTIQRTQQEDSAVYLCASSLGWNNSPLHFGNGTRLTVT.

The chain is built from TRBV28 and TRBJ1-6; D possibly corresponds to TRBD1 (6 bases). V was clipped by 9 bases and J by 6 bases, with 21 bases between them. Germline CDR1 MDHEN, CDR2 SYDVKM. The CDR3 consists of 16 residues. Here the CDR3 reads CARALPPTGCNSPLHF. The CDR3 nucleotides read TGTGCCAGGGCGTTACCTCCGACAGGCTGTAATTCACCCCTCCACTTT.

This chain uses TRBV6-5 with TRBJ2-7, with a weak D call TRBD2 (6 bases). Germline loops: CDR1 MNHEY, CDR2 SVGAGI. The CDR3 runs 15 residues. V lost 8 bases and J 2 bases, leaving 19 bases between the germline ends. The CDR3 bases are TGTGCCAGCGGTAGGTCCCAGGCGGGAACCTACGAGCAGTACTTC. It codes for CASGRSQAGTYEQYF.

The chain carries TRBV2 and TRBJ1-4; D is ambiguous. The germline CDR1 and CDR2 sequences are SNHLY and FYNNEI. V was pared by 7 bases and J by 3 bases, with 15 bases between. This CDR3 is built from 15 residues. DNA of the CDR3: TGTGCCAGCACCCAAGGTCAGACCCCTAATGAAAAACTGTTTTTT. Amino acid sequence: CASTQGQTPNEKLFF.

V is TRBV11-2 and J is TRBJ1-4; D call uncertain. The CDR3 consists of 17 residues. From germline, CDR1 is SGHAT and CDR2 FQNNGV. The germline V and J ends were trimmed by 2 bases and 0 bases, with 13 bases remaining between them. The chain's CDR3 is CASSLRSGIPTNEKLFF. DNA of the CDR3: TGTGCCAGCAGCTTACGCAGCGGGATTCCAACTAATGAAAAACTGTTTTTT.

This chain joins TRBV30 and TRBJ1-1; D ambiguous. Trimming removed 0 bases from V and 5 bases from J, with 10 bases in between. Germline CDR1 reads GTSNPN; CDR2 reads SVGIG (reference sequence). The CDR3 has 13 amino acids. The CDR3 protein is CAWSVSGKTEAFF. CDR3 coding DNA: TGTGCCTGGAGTGTATCCGGTAAGACTGAAGCTTTCTTT.

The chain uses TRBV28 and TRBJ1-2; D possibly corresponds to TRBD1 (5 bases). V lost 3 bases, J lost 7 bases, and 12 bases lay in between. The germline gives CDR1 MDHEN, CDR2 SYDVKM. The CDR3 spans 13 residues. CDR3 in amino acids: CASSFGGSAGYTF. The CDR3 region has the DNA TGTGCCAGCAGTTTCGGGGGGTCGGCTGGCTACACCTTC.

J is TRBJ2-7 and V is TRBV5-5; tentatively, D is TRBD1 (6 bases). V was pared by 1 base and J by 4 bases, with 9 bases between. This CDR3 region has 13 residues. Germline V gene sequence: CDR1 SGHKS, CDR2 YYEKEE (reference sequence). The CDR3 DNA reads TGTGCCAGCAGCTTGTCGACAGGTTACGAGCAGTACTTC. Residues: CASSLSTGYEQYF.

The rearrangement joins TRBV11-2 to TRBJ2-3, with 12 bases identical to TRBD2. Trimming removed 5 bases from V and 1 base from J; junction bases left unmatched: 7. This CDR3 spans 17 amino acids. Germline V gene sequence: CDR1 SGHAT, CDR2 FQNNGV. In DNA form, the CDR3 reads TGTGCCAGCAGCAAAAGACTAGCGGGAGTAGGCACAGATACGCAGTATTTT. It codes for CASSKRLAGVGTDTQYF. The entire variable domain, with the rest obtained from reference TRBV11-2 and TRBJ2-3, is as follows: EAGVAQSPRYKIIEKRQSVAFWCNPISGHATLYWYQQILGQGPKLLIQFQNNGVVDDSQLPKDRFSAERLKGVDSTLKIQPAKLEDSAVYLCASSKRLAGVGTDTQYFGPGTRLTVL.